This T cell receptor (beta chain) was found in a study of CD8+CD57+ T cells in acquired aplastic anemia. Overall study context: Sorted CD4+ plus CD8+ cells gave DNA averaging roughly 3 ug.

The CDR3 consists of 14 residues. Looked up from germline, CDR1 is GTSNPN and CDR2 is SVGIG (reference sequence). V was cut by 8 bases and J by 5 bases, with 21 bases left in between. About this clonotype itself: Its antigen is currently unknown.

Whole-study results and caveats: The study identified twenty-nine CD8+ CDR3 sequences shared by patients and controls.

Profiles of TCR beta VDJ and CDR3 were generated from a genomic DNA template. MiXCR was run by TCRdb on the reads, yielding one entry per CDR3 protein. The table records 210,000 or so distinct CDR3 sequences, approximately 51% of them present only once. CD8+CD57+ cell expansion, shown by flow cytometry, had occurred in the patients selected for sequencing. This chain uses TRBV30 with TRBJ2-5; TRBD1 is a possible D gene (5 bases). Sequences were obtained from sorted CD4+, CD8+, or CD8+CD57+ T cells (not recorded which) from PBMCs. The receptor was derived from a human donor with aplastic anemia. CDR3 nucleotide sequence: TGTGCCAGTAGTATCGGGCAGGGCTGGGAGACCCAGTACTTC. Protein: CASSIGQGWETQYF.